What follows describes a single TCR beta chain. The method was immunoSEQ multiplex PCR; TCRdb's version includes in-frame clones alone and lacks a portion of them. The data show 45,000 or so clones, 80% to 90% seen once. These data originate in a study of blood T cell repertoires in COVID-19. Study-level information: Acute and convalescent COVID-19 specimens originated in the United States, Italy and Spain.

Germline V gene data show CDR1 as MNHEY and CDR2 as SVGAGI. The CDR3 runs 13 residues. V lost 10 bases, J lost 5 bases, and 7 bases stayed unmatched. J is TRBJ1-4 and V is TRBV6-5, with TRBD1 matching over 7 bases. The TCR originated in a man aged 65-85 years with active COVID-19. Sequencing was performed on peripheral blood. The CDR3 protein is CAIRQGRNEKLFF. The CDR3 DNA sequence: TGTGCCATCAGACAGGGCAGGAATGAAAAACTGTTTTTT.